The rows below give T cell receptor beta chains drawn from one sample of a study of T cell responses to AZD1222 COVID-19 vaccine. Assay: immunoSEQ multiplex PCR; the TCRdb copy retains only in-frame clones and omits some. The sample holds about 120,000 clones; about 89% are singletons and the top ten take roughly 5.7%. Specimen: peripheral blood, collected on day 0 of AZD1222 vaccination. The receptors originated from an adult in good health. Each CDR3 is given without its conserved first and last residue. Fields, in order: V gene, J gene, CDR3 protein.

TRBV10-2	TRBJ2-7	ASSESGLAGGRYEQY
TRBV12-5	TRBJ2-7	ASGATGTGES
TRBV28	TRBJ2-5	ASSPVRTGAQETQY
TRBV27	TRBJ2-5	ASSLNRLETQY
TRBV7-9	TRBJ2-3	ASSANSDTQY
TRBV12-3/TRBV12-4	TRBJ1-1	ASSLLVRTEAF
TRBV5-6	TRBJ1-2	ASSPGTGFHNYGYT
TRBV29-1	TRBJ2-1	SVGGTSNYNEQF
TRBV7-2	TRBJ2-7	ASTTQGYYEQY
TRBV3-1/TRBV3-2	TRBJ2-7	ASSRTSVGEQY
TRBV19	TRBJ1-2	ASSIGPALWGYT
TRBV7-6	TRBJ2-7	ASSLGVSYEQY
TRBV24-1	TRBJ1-1	ATVVGEGTEAF
TRBV5-1	TRBJ2-3	ASSSSWPRDLGPDTQY
TRBV7-9	TRBJ2-6	ASSLMRTGANVLT